These 26 T cell receptor beta chains came from one sample sequenced in a study of T cell responses to AZD1222 COVID-19 vaccine. Produced via immunoSEQ multiplex PCR; TCRdb's table is partial and in-frame only. Of some 170,000 clones in the sample, over 85% are singletons; the top ten hold about 2.8%. The material sequenced was peripheral blood, taken on day 0 of AZD1222 vaccination. The receptors here all came from an adult in good health.

The chain joins TRBV19 to TRBJ1-6; 8 bases are a match to TRBD1. J lost 7 bases, V lost 5 bases, and 4 bases had no gene match. CDR3 length: 14 residues. The germline V gene encodes CDR1 LNHDA and CDR2 SQIVND (reference sequence). In nucleotides, the CDR3 is TGTGCCAGTAGTGTACAGGGGGTAAATTCACCCCTCCACTTT. Protein product: CASSVQGVNSPLHF.

V and J are TRBV6-5 and TRBJ1-5; no reliable D call. The V end lost 4 bases, the J end lost 1 base, and 8 bases lay between the germline ends. This CDR3 is 14 amino acids long. Per germline, CDR1 MNHEY and CDR2 SVGAGI. CDR3 in amino acids: CASSSGSSNQPQHF. In DNA form, the CDR3 reads TGTGCCAGCAGTTCGGGTTCGAGCAATCAGCCCCAGCATTTT.

The chain combines TRBV6-5 with TRBJ2-1; 9 nucleotides agree with TRBD2. This CDR3 contains 16 residues. The V gene end was trimmed by 0 bases and the J gene end by 8 bases; junction bases not matched to a gene: 8. In germline, CDR1 is MNHEY, CDR2 SVGAGI. CDR3 bases: TGTGCCAGCAGTTACTCTGGTGCGGGAGGGCGGGATGAGCAGTTCTTC. Its protein is CASSYSGAGGRDEQFF.

The CDR3 coding sequence is TGTGCCAGCAGTGGCCGGGCCAGTCTGCAGCAGTACTTC. It is translated as CASSGRASLQQYF. This rearrangement joins TRBV2 to TRBJ2-7; D is unclear. Trimming took 4 bases from V and 8 from J, leaving 15 bases between them. The CDR3 contains 13 residues. CDR1 is SNHLY and CDR2 is FYNNEI in the germline V gene.

By sample share, this clone is medium-sized. This chain uses TRBV6-4 with TRBJ2-1; 8 bases fit TRBD2. This CDR3 region has 14 residues. Germline assignment: CDR1 MRHNA and CDR2 SNTAGT. The junction had 8 bases not matched to a gene; V was cut back by 5 bases and J by 8 bases. The CDR3 region has the DNA TGTGCCAGCAGTCCCGGACTAGCCGAGTATGAGCAGTTCTTC. Its translation is CASSPGLAEYEQFF.

The gene calls are TRBV11-2 and TRBJ1-2; 10 positions agree with TRBD1. V lost 4 bases, J lost 4 bases, and 6 bases stayed unmatched. Germline-derived CDR1 and CDR2 are SGHAT and FQNNGV. CDR3 length: 15 residues. This CDR3 is CASSYRQGASYGYTF. CDR3 bases: TGTGCCAGCAGCTACCGACAGGGGGCAAGCTATGGCTACACCTTC.

The chain recombines TRBV7-6 with TRBJ2-1, with 13 positions matching TRBD2. The CDR3 is made up of 15 amino acids. With V trimmed by 5 bases and J by 9 bases, 7 bases remained unmatched. Germline CDR1 reads SGHVS; CDR2 reads FNYEAQ. The CDR3 reads CASSEGLAGDFEQFF. DNA of the CDR3: TGTGCCAGCAGCGAAGGACTAGCGGGAGACTTTGAGCAGTTCTTC. The full variable domain, in which reference TRBV7-6 and TRBJ2-1 provide the parts outside the CDR3, is GAGVSQSPRYKVTKRGQDVALRCDPISGHVSLYWYRQALGQGPEFLTYFNYEAQQDKSGLPNDRFSAERPEGSISTLTIQRTEQRDSAMYRCASSEGLAGDFEQFFGPGTRLTVL.

The chain has TRBV11-2 and TRBJ1-1; no definite D call. The germline CDR1 and CDR2 sequences are SGHAT and FQNNGV. V lost 5 bases and J lost 4, with 14 bases in between. This CDR3 is built from 14 residues. CDR3 in amino acids: CASSPRVGSTEAFF. CDR3 DNA sequence: TGTGCCAGCAGCCCCCGGGTAGGGAGCACTGAAGCTTTCTTT. Full variable domain (outside the CDR3, taken from reference TRBV11-2 and TRBJ1-1): EAGVAQSPRYKIIEKRQSVAFWCNPISGHATLYWYQQILGQGPKLLIQFQNNGVVDDSQLPKDRFSAERLKGVDSTLKIQPAKLEDSAVYLCASSPRVGSTEAFFGQGTRLTVV.

The chain combines TRBV27 with TRBJ2-7; 14 positions agree with TRBD2. V shed 9 bases and J 6 bases; nucleotides not matched to a gene: 10. The CDR3 spans 15 residues. Germline V CDR1 and CDR2: MNHEY, SMNVEV (reference sequence). The CDR3 region is CARTGTSGSRCEQYF. CDR3 sequence (DNA): TGTGCCAGGACCGGGACTAGCGGGAGCAGGTGCGAGCAGTACTTC.

V gene TRBV11-2 combines with J gene TRBJ2-7; D is perhaps TRBD1 (5 bases). Trimming pared 6 bases from V and 6 bases from J, leaving 9 bases between. This CDR3 region has 11 residues. The germline gives CDR1 SGHAT, CDR2 FQNNGV. Here the CDR3 DNA reads TGTGCCAGCAGAGGGGCGAGCGAGCAGTACTTC. Translated, it gives CASRGASEQYF.

V usage is TRBV29-1 and J usage is TRBJ1-1; tentative D call: TRBD1 (5 bases). This CDR3 is built from 14 residues. CDR1 SQVTM and CDR2 ANQGSEA come from the germline V gene. Trimming removed 4 bases at V and 6 bases at J, with 18 bases between. This chain's CDR3 is CSVAAGRNIAEAFF. In nucleotides, the CDR3 is TGCAGCGTTGCGGCAGGGAGGAATATCGCTGAAGCTTTCTTT.

This rearrangement joins TRBV10-3 to TRBJ1-6; tentative D call: TRBD1 (6 bases). CDR1 ENHRY and CDR2 SYGVKD come from the germline V gene. Trimming pared 2 bases from V and 8 bases from J, leaving 13 bases between. The length of the CDR3 is 15 residues. CDR3 sequence reads: CAISEDNRDYSPLHF. The CDR3 bases are TGTGCCATCAGTGAGGACAACAGGGATTATTCACCCCTCCACTTT.

Only one count was recorded for this clone. V usage is TRBV12-5 and J usage is TRBJ2-1, with unresolved D. The V and J ends lost 5 bases and 0 bases respectively, with 14 bases between them. The CDR3 is 16 residues long. From germline, CDR1 is LGHNT and CDR2 FRNRAP. DNA of the CDR3: TGTGCTAGTGGTCGGGTTGGATCCCTCTCCTACAATGAGCAGTTCTTC. It is translated as CASGRVGSLSYNEQFF.

V usage is TRBV5-4 and J usage is TRBJ2-2, with TRBD2 matching over 11 bases. The V and J ends lost 4 bases and 2 bases, in that order; junction bases with no gene match: 16. CDR1 is SGHNT, CDR2 YYREEE, per germline (reference sequence). The CDR3 spans 20 residues. Here the CDR3 reads CASSPKLAGGHNLNTGELFF. DNA of the CDR3: TGTGCCAGCAGCCCCAAGCTAGCGGGAGGCCACAACTTAAACACCGGGGAGCTGTTTTTT.

The CDR3 sequence: CASSLAARSSGRANEQFF. CDR3 bases: TGTGCCAGCAGCTTGGCAGCCCGTTCGAGCGGGAGGGCCAATGAGCAGTTCTTC. This sequence joins TRBV5-6 and TRBJ2-1, with 10 positions matching TRBD2. CDR3 length equals 18 residues. Trimming took 0 bases from V and 6 from J; bases not matched to a gene: 12. The germline CDR1 and CDR2 sequences are SGHDT and YYEEEE. The variable domain in full, completed from reference TRBV5-6 and TRBJ2-1, reads DAGVTQSPTHLIKTRGQQVTLRCSPKSGHDTVSWYQQALGQGPQFIFQYYEEEERQRGNFPDRFSGHQFPNYSSELNVNALLLGDSALYLCASSLAARSSGRANEQFFGPGTRLTVL.

The chain carries TRBV6-6 and TRBJ1-2; D ambiguous. The CDR3 is made up of 13 amino acids. Trimming shortened V by 0 bases and J by 8 bases, and 10 bases separated the two germline ends. Germline V lookup: CDR1 MNHNY, CDR2 SVGAGI (reference sequence). The CDR3 nucleotides read TGTGCCAGCAGTTACTCCCGGGAGGAAGGCTACACCTTC. Translation: CASSYSREEGYTF.

V gene TRBV12-3 or TRBV12-4 combines with J gene TRBJ1-2; no reliable D call. The CDR3 has 12 residues. The V end lost 3 bases, the J end lost 8 bases, and 10 bases lay between the germline ends. The CDR3 spells CASSFGSGGYTF. CDR3 nucleotide sequence: TGTGCCAGCAGTTTTGGGTCTGGGGGCTACACCTTC.

This rearrangement joins TRBV18 to TRBJ2-7; D is unclear. In germline, CDR1 is KGHSH, CDR2 LQKENI. The CDR3 runs to 14 residues. Trimming shortened V by 6 bases and J by 2 bases, and 14 bases separated the two germline ends. In DNA form, the CDR3 reads TGTGCCAGCTCCCCCCTCCAGGATGCCTACGAGCAGTACTTC. Amino acids: CASSPLQDAYEQYF.

The genes are TRBV30 and TRBJ2-3; TRBD1 matches 7 bases. This CDR3 contains 14 residues. After removal of 1 base from V and 4 bases from J, the junction contained 5 bases not matched to a gene. Per the germline V gene, CDR1 is GTSNPN and CDR2 is SVGIG (reference sequence). CDR3 loop: CAWSDEGAPDTQYF. The CDR3 DNA follows: TGTGCCTGGAGTGACGAGGGGGCCCCAGATACGCAGTATTTT. The full variable domain, completed using reference TRBV30 and TRBJ2-3, is SQTIHQWPATLVQPVGSPLSLECTVEGTSNPNLYWYRQAAGRGLQLLFYSVGIGQISSEVPQNLSASRPQDRQFILSSKKLLLSDSGFYLCAWSDEGAPDTQYFGPGTRLTVL.

The chain combines TRBV5-6 with TRBJ1-1, with D uncertain. The ends were cut back, 2 bases at V and 1 base at J, with 12 bases in the middle. Germline values: CDR1 SGHDT, CDR2 YYEEEE. The CDR3 runs to 15 residues. The CDR3 spells CASSFGLSRNTEAFF. CDR3 coding DNA: TGTGCCAGCAGCTTTGGACTGAGTAGGAACACTGAAGCTTTCTTT.

V usage is TRBV9 and J usage is TRBJ2-1; TRBD2 matches at 9 bases. The junction had 10 bases not matched to a gene; V was cut back by 0 bases and J by 9 bases. The germline gives CDR1 SGDLS, CDR2 YYNGEE. The CDR3 covers 16 residues. CDR3 nucleotides: TGTGCCAGCAGCGTAGCTACGGGCGGGAGGGCCGCTGAGCAGTTCTTC. Translation gives CASSVATGGRAAEQFF. Using reference TRBV9 and TRBJ2-1 for the parts outside the CDR3, the full variable domain is DSGVTQTPKHLITATGQRVTLRCSPRSGDLSVYWYQQSLDQGLQFLIQYYNGEERAKGNILERFSAQQFPDLHSELNLSSLELGDSALYFCASSVATGGRAAEQFFGPGTRLTVL.

The V and J genes are TRBV27 and TRBJ2-7; no reliable D call. From germline, CDR1 is MNHEY and CDR2 SMNVEV (reference sequence). V lost 0 bases to trimming and J lost 3 bases, with 3 bases between them. The CDR3 extends over 12 amino acids. CDR3 sequence: CASSLSGYEQYF. The CDR3 DNA follows: TGTGCCAGCAGTTTATCGGGCTACGAGCAGTACTTC.

The chain uses TRBV15 and TRBJ1-5; no reliable D call. V lost 0 bases and J lost 6, with 12 bases in between. Germline V gene lookup returns CDR1 LNHNV and CDR2 YYDKDF (reference sequence). This CDR3 has 15 amino acids. CDR3 residues: CATSRDRGLVQPQHF. CDR3 sequence (DNA): TGTGCCACCAGCAGAGATAGAGGGCTAGTTCAGCCCCAGCATTTT.

The chain is built from TRBV19 and TRBJ1-2; no reliable D call. The CDR3 length is 11 residues. V dropped 10 bases and J dropped 4 bases, with 10 bases sitting between them. The germline V gene encodes CDR1 LNHDA and CDR2 SQIVND (reference sequence). CDR3 amino acids: CAITTSYGYTF. The DNA for the CDR3 is TGTGCCATTACAACGAGCTATGGCTACACCTTC.

The chain employs TRBV6-5 and TRBJ1-2; D uncertain. Germline values: CDR1 MNHEY, CDR2 SVGAGI. This CDR3 has 10 amino acids. Trimming cost V 6 bases and J 3 bases, with 2 bases left between them. The CDR3 protein is CASRDYGYTF. CDR3 sequence (DNA): TGTGCCAGCAGGGACTATGGCTACACCTTC.

The chain joins TRBV5-4 to TRBJ2-7; D unresolved. The germline CDR1 and CDR2 sequences are SGHNT and YYREEE (reference sequence). This CDR3 contains 13 residues. Trimming removed 0 bases at V and 0 bases at J, with 4 bases between. The CDR3 is CASSLGSSYEQYF. DNA of the CDR3: TGTGCCAGCAGCTTGGGGTCCTCCTACGAGCAGTACTTC.